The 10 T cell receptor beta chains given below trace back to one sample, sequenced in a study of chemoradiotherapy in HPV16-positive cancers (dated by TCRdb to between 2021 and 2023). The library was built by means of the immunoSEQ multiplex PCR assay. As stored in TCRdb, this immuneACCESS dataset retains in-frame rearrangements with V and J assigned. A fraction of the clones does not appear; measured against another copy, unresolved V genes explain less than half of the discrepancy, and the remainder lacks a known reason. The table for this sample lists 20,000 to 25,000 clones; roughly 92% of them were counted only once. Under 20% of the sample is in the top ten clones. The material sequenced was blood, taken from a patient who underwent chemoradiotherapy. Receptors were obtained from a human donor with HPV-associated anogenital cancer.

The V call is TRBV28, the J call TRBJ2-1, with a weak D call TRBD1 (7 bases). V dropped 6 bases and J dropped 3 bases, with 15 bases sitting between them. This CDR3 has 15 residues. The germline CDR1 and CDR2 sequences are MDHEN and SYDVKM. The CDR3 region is CASSAGGQGYNEQFF. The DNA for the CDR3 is TGTGCCAGCAGCGCAGGGGGGCAGGGCTACAATGAGCAGTTCTTC.

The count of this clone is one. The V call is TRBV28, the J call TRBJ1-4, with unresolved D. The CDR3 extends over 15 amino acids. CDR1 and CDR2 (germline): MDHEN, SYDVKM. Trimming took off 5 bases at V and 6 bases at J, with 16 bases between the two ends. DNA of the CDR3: TGTGCCAGCAGTAAACCCGGAGGTGGTGATGAAAAACTGTTTTTT. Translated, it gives CASSKPGGGDEKLFF. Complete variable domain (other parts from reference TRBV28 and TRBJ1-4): DVKVTQSSRYLVKRTGEKVFLECVQDMDHENMFWYRQDPGLGLRLIYFSYDVKMKEKGDIPEGYSVSREKKERFSLILESASTNQTSMYLCASSKPGGGDEKLFFGSGTQLSVL.

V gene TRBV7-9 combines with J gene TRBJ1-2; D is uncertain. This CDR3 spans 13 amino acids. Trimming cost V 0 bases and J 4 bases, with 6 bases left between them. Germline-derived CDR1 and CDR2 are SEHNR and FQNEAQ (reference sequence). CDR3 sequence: CASSLAPGYGYTF. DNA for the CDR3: TGTGCCAGCAGCTTAGCTCCTGGCTATGGCTACACCTTC.

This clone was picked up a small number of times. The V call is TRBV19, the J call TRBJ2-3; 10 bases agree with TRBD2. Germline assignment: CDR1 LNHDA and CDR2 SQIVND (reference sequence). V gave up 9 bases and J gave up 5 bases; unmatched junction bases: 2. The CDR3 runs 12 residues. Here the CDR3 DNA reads TGTGCCAGCAGACTAGCGGGAGATACGCAGTATTTT. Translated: CASRLAGDTQYF.

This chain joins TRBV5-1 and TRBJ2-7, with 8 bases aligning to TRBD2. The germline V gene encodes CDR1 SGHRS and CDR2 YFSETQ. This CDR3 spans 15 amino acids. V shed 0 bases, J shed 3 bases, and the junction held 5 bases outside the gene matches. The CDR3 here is CASSLESGRYYEQYF. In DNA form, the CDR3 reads TGCGCCAGCAGCTTGGAGAGCGGGAGATACTACGAGCAGTACTTC.

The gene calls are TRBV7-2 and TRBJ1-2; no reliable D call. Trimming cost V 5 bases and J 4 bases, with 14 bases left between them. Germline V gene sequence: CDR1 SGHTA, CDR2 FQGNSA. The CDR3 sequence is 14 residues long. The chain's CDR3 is CASSKSSVGYGYTF. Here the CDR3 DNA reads TGTGCCAGCAGCAAAAGCTCGGTCGGCTATGGCTACACCTTC.

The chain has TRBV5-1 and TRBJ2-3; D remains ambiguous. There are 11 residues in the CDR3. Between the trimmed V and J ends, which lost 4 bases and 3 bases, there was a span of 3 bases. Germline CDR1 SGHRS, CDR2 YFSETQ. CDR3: CASSQTDTQYF. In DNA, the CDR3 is TGCGCCAGCAGCCAAACAGATACGCAGTATTTT.

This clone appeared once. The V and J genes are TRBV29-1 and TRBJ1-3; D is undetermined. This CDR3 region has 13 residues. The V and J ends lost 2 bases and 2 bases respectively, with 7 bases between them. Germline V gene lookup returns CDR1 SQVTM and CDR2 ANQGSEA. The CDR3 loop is CSVESPPGNTIYF. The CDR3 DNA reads TGCAGCGTTGAATCCCCCCCTGGAAACACCATATATTTT.

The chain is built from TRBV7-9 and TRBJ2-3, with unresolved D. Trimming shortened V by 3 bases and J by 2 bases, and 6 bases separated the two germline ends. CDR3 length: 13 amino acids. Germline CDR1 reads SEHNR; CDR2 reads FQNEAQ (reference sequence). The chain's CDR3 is CASSLTNTDTQYF. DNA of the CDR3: TGTGCCAGCAGCTTGACAAACACAGATACGCAGTATTTT.

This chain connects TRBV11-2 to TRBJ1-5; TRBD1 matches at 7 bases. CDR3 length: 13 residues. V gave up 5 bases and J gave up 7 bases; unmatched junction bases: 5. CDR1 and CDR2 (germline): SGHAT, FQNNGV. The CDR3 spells CASSHDRAQPQHF. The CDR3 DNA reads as TGTGCCAGCAGCCATGACAGGGCCCAGCCCCAGCATTTT.